This T cell receptor beta chain originates from a study of radiation and T cells in renal cell carcinoma. Trimming pared 6 bases from V and 1 base from J, leaving 18 bases between. The CDR3 totals 16 residues. The germline V gene encodes CDR1 SGHTA and CDR2 FQGNSA. The time point denotes: blood 4 weeks post-SBRT, at nephrectomy. Treatment noted: 15 Gy SBRT to primary tumor, nephrectomy 4 weeks later. This clone was observed a single time. Libraries were prepared by immunoSEQ multiplex PCR; TCRdb keeps only in-frame clonotypes and omits some of them. In the table there are approximately 90,000 clones, 85% of which are singletons.

The sample in question was blood, obtained from a patient whose treatment included radiotherapy and nephrectomy. The chain has TRBV7-2 and TRBJ2-5, with unresolved D. This receptor was identified in a man in his fifties with renal cell carcinoma. In DNA form, the CDR3 reads TGTGCCAGCAGTCTAGGTTTTTTGATACCCCAAGAGACCCAGTACTTC. This sequence encodes CASSLGFLIPQETQYF.